This TCR beta chain emerged from a study of T cell repertoires in cytomegalovirus infection. Across the whole study: CMV infection and matching HLA type were both indicated by public TCR beta signatures.

With respect to this clonotype: The antigen remains undetermined.

Whole-study findings and limits: The ex vivo response was dominated by HLA-C-restricted CMV-specific TCR beta clonotypes.

TCRdb recomputed calls from the reads with MiXCR, one row per CDR3 protein. The sample lists more than 45,000 distinct CDR3 sequences, over 15% occurring once. The V gene's germline CDR1 is SEHNR and CDR2 FQNEAQ (reference sequence). J was trimmed by 2 bases and V by 5 bases; bases with no gene match: 8. This CDR3 spans 16 amino acids. The origin of this receptor is a human donor in good health (CMV status not recorded). Some clones in this sample may be carry-over from other donors' samples. This specimen consisted of CD8+ T cells from cultured PBMCs, obtained from culture after CMV antigen stimulation. The chain carries TRBV7-9 and TRBJ2-3; 9 nucleotides align to TRBD1. CDR3 loop: CASSTRDRDSTDTQYF. CDR3 DNA: TGTGCCAGCAGCACTCGGGACAGGGATTCCACAGATACGCAGTATTTT.